The 12 T cell receptor beta chains in this list originate from one sample, sequenced in a study of long-term antiretroviral therapy in people with HIV. Researchers report immunoSEQ v3.0 was run at survey level. The method was immunoSEQ multiplex PCR; TCRdb's version includes in-frame clones alone and lacks a portion of them. This table holds about 22,000 clones, roughly 84% found once. This specimen was unsorted PBMCs, taken 0.1 years before starting antiretroviral therapy. The receptor set was obtained from a man younger than 35 with HIV.

The genes are TRBV6-5 and TRBJ1-5; the D gene is possibly TRBD1 (6 bases). Looked up from germline, CDR1 is MNHEY and CDR2 is SVGAGI. V was trimmed by 2 bases and J by 1 base, leaving 9 bases between them. The CDR3 has 15 amino acids. In DNA form, the CDR3 reads TGTGCCAGCAGTTACGGCAGGGGAAGCAATCAGCCCCAGCATTTT. Its protein product is CASSYGRGSNQPQHF.

CDR3 loop: CASSSTGNTGELFF. The CDR3 DNA follows: TGCGCCAGCAGCTCGACAGGGAACACCGGGGAGCTGTTTTTT. The rearrangement links TRBV5-1 to TRBJ2-2; a possible D gene is TRBD1 (6 bases). Germline V CDR1 and CDR2: SGHRS, YFSETQ. The CDR3 is 14 residues long. The V end was cut by 3 bases, the J end by 1 base, with 7 bases between.

V gene TRBV6-6 combines with J gene TRBJ2-1; D may be TRBD2 (7 bases). Germline loops: CDR1 MNHNY, CDR2 SVGAGI (reference sequence). The CDR3 totals 16 residues. Trimming stripped 2 bases from V and 7 bases from J, with 18 bases between. CDR3 amino acids: CASSYVLGGPRNEQFF. The CDR3 DNA reads TGTGCCAGCAGTTACGTTTTGGGGGGGCCTCGGAATGAGCAGTTCTTC.

V usage is TRBV19 and J usage is TRBJ2-1; TRBD2 matches at 8 bases. Germline assignment: CDR1 LNHDA and CDR2 SQIVND (reference sequence). After removal of 7 bases from V and 0 bases from J, the junction contained 11 bases not matched to a gene. The CDR3 loop spans 17 amino acids. This chain's CDR3 is CASKTRGAGASYNEQFF. Written as DNA, the CDR3 is TGTGCCAGTAAAACAAGGGGAGCGGGAGCCTCCTACAATGAGCAGTTCTTC.

The chain carries TRBV18 and TRBJ1-5, with D unresolved. This CDR3 comprises 13 residues. Trimming left V 4 bases short and J 5 bases short, with 9 bases between. The germline V gene has CDR1 KGHSH and CDR2 LQKENI. CDR3 sequence: CASSLDGHQPQHF. CDR3 DNA sequence: TGTGCCAGCTCACTGGACGGACATCAGCCCCAGCATTTT.

The chain recombines TRBV5-1 with TRBJ2-5, with D uncertain. The J call may be wrong; the DNA end is better matched by TRBJ2-7. This CDR3 region has 14 residues. Germline lookup yields CDR1 SGHRS and CDR2 YFSETQ. This chain's CDR3 is CASSLGFSSYEQYF. The DNA for the CDR3 is TGCGCCAGCAGCCTAGGCTTTAGCTCCTACGAGCAGTACTTC.

This clone turned up a few times. The gene calls are TRBV6-5 and TRBJ1-1, with a tentative D call TRBD1 (6 bases). This CDR3 has 14 amino acids. From germline, CDR1 is MNHEY and CDR2 SVGAGI. Trimming took off 6 bases at V and 4 bases at J, with 15 bases between the two ends. CDR3 sequence: CASRLGGGITEAFF. The DNA for the CDR3 is TGTGCCAGCAGACTCGGAGGGGGAATCACTGAAGCTTTCTTT.

This chain joins TRBV27 and TRBJ2-1; no definite D call. The CDR3 sequence is 15 residues long. Germline V CDR1 and CDR2: MNHEY, SMNVEV (reference sequence). The ends were cut back, 5 bases at V and 4 bases at J, with 15 bases in the middle. CDR3 nucleotide sequence: TGTGCCAGCAGTACTGGGGTCCTCTCATACAATGAGCAGTTCTTC. As protein: CASSTGVLSYNEQFF.

About this clone: The junction departs from the called germline gene at one end, perhaps through a read error. The CDR3 loop is CATSYYGDEQYF. For the CDR3, the DNA is TGTGCCACCAGTTACTACGGGGACGAGCAGTACTTC. The genes are TRBV6-5 and TRBJ2-7, with a weak D call TRBD2 (5 bases). Germline V gives CDR1 MNHEY, CDR2 SVGAGI. CDR3 length: 12 amino acids.

The rearrangement uses TRBV5-1 and TRBJ2-7, with D maybe TRBD1 (6 bases). The CDR3 contains 13 residues. V lost 4 bases, J lost 1 base, and 9 bases lay in between. CDR1 and CDR2 (germline): SGHRS, YFSETQ. CDR3 residues: CASSITGSYEQYF. The DNA for the CDR3 is TGCGCCAGCAGCATAACAGGGTCCTACGAGCAGTACTTC.

The rearrangement joins TRBV11-2 to TRBJ1-1; perhaps TRBD1 as D (5 bases). The CDR3 consists of 16 residues. Per germline, CDR1 SGHAT and CDR2 FQNNGV. V shed 0 bases and J shed 4 bases, with 15 bases lying between them. Here the CDR3 DNA reads TGTGCCAGCAGCTTAGATCGCTGGGGGGGTTCCACTGAAGCTTTCTTT. Protein: CASSLDRWGGSTEAFF.

The V and J genes are TRBV28 and TRBJ1-5; D possibly corresponds to TRBD1 (5 bases). Germline V CDR1 and CDR2: MDHEN, SYDVKM. Deletions cut 2 bases from V and 2 bases from J, with 7 bases between. The CDR3 has 14 residues. As DNA, the CDR3 is TGTGCCAGCAGTTTAGCCAGGGGCAATCAGCCCCAGCATTTT. Translated, it gives CASSLARGNQPQHF. Full variable domain (missing parts from reference TRBV28 and TRBJ1-5): DVKVTQSSRYLVKRTGEKVFLECVQDMDHENMFWYRQDPGLGLRLIYFSYDVKMKEKGDIPEGYSVSREKKERFSLILESASTNQTSMYLCASSLARGNQPQHFGDGTRLSIL.